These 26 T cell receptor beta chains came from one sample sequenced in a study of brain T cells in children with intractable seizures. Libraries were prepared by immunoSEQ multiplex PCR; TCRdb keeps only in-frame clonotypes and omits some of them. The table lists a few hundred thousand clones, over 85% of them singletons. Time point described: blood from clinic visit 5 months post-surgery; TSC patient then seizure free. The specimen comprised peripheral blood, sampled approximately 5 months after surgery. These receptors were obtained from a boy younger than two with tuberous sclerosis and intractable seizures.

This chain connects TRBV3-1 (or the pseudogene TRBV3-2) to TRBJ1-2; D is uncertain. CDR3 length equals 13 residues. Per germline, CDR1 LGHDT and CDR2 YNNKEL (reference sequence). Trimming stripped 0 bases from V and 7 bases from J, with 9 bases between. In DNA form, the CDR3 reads TGTGCCAGCAGCCAAGAGAGCAGCCGTGGCTACACCTTC. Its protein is CASSQESSRGYTF.

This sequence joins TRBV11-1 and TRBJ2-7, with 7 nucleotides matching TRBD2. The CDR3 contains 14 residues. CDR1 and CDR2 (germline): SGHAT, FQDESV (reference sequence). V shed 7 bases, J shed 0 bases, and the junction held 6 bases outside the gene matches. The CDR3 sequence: CASKTSGDSYEQYF. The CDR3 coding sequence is TGTGCCAGCAAGACGAGCGGGGACTCCTACGAGCAGTACTTC.

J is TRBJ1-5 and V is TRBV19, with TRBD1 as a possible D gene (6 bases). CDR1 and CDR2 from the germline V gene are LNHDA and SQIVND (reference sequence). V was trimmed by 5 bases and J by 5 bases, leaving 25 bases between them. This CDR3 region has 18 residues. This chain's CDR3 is CASSQDSGPFTPDQPQHF. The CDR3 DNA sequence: TGTGCCAGTAGTCAGGACAGCGGACCCTTTACCCCGGATCAGCCCCAGCATTTT.

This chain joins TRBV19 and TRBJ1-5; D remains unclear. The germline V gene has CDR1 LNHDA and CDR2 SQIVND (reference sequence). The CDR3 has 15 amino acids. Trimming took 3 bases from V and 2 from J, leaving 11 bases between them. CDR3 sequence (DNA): TGTGCCAGTAGTATTGACGGATCCCGCAATCAGCCCCAGCATTTT. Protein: CASSIDGSRNQPQHF.

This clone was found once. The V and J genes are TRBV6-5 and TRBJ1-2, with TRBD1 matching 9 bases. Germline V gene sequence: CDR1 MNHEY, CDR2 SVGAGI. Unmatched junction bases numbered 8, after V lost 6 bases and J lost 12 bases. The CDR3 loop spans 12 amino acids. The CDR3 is CASSRGQGPHTF. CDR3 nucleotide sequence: TGTGCCAGCAGCCGAGGACAGGGGCCTCACACCTTC.

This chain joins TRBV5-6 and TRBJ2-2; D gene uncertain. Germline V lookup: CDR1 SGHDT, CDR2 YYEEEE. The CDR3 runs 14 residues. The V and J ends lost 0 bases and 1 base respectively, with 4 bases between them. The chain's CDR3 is CASSLGQNTGELFF. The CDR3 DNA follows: TGTGCCAGCAGCTTGGGACAGAACACCGGGGAGCTGTTTTTT.

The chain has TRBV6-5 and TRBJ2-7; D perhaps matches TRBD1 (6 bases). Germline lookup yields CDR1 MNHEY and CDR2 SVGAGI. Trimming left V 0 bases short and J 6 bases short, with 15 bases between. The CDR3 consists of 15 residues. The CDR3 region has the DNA TGTGCCAGCAGTTACTCCGGGCAGGGGTCTTCCGAGCAGTACTTC. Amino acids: CASSYSGQGSSEQYF.

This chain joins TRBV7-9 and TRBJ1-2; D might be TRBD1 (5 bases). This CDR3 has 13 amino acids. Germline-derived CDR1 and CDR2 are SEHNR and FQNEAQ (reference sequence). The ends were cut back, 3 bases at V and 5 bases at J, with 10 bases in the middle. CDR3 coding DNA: TGTGCCAGCAGCTTCGAGGGGAGGTATGGCTACACCTTC. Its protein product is CASSFEGRYGYTF.

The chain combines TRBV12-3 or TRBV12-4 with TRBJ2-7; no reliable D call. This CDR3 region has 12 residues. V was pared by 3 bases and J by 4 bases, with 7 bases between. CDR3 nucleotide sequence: TGTGCCAGCAGTTTGCGTATTTACGAGCAGTACTTC. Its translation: CASSLRIYEQYF.

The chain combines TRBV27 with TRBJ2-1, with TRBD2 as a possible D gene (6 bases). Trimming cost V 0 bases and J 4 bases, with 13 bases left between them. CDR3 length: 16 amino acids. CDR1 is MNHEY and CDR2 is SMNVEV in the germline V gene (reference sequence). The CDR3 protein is CASSLSRLGYYNEQFF. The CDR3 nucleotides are TGTGCCAGCAGTTTATCAAGACTAGGGTATTACAATGAGCAGTTCTTC.

DNA for the CDR3: TGTGCCAGTAGTATAGAATCAGGAGCCAACTATGGCTACACCTTC. It yields the protein CASSIESGANYGYTF. This chain uses TRBV19 with TRBJ1-2; D call uncertain. CDR3 length: 15 residues. V dropped 0 bases and J dropped 2 bases, with 10 bases sitting between them. Germline assignment: CDR1 LNHDA and CDR2 SQIVND (reference sequence).

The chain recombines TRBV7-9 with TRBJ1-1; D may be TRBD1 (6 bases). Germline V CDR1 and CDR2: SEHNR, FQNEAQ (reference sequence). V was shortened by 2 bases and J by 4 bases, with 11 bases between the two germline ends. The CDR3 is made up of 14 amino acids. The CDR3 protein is CASSLSDRSTEAFF. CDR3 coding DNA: TGTGCCAGCAGCTTATCTGACAGGAGCACTGAAGCTTTCTTT.

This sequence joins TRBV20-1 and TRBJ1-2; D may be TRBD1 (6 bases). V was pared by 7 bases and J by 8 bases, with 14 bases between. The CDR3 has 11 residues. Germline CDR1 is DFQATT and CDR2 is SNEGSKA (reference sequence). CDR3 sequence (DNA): TGCAGTGAATCTGGGGGCAGGGGCTACACCTTC. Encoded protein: CSESGGRGYTF.

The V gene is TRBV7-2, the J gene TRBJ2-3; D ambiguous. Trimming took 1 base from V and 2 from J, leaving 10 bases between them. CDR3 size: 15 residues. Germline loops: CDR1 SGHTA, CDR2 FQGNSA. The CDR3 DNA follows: TGTGCCAGCAGCTTAGTCTCTCTAACCACAGATACGCAGTATTTT. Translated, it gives CASSLVSLTTDTQYF.

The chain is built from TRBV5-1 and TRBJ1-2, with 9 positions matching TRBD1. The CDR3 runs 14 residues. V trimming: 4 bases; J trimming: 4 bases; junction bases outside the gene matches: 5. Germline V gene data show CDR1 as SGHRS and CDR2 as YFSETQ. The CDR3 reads CASSDTTGGYGYTF. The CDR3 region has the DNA TGCGCCAGCAGCGATACGACAGGGGGCTATGGCTACACCTTC.

The CDR3 DNA sequence: TGTGCCAGCAGTTTAGGGCCCCGGAGCACTGAAGCTTTCTTT. It codes for CASSLGPRSTEAFF. The V and J genes are TRBV27 and TRBJ1-1, with D hard to call. V was pared by 2 bases and J by 4 bases, with 11 bases between. The CDR3 contains 14 residues. Germline lookup yields CDR1 MNHEY and CDR2 SMNVEV (reference sequence).

This CDR3 is CASSEQGRPAGVTDTQYF. CDR3 nucleotides: TGTGCCAGCAGTGAACAGGGCAGGCCGGCGGGGGTCACAGATACGCAGTATTTT. This chain uses TRBV6-1 with TRBJ2-3; 7 nucleotides agree with TRBD2. The CDR3 sequence is 18 residues long. The germline V gene encodes CDR1 MNHNS and CDR2 SASEGT. V trimming: 2 bases; J trimming: 2 bases; junction bases outside the gene matches: 13.

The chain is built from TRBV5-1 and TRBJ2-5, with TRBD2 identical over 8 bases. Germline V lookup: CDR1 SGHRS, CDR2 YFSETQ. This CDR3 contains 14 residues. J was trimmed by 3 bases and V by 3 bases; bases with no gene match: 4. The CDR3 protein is CASSSGTREETQYF. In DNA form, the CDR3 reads TGCGCCAGCAGCTCGGGGACTAGAGAAGAGACCCAGTACTTC.

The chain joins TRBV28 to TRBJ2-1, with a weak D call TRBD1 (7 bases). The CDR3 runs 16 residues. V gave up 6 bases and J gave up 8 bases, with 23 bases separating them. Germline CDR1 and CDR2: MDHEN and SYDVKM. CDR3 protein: CASRSETAGGNHEQFF. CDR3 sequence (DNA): TGTGCCAGCAGATCGGAAACCGCAGGGGGGAACCATGAGCAGTTCTTC.

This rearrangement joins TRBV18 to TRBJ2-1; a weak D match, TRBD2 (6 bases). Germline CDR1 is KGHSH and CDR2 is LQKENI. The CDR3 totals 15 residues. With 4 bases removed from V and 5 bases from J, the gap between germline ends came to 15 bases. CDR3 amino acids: CASSRLGEANNEQFF. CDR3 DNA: TGTGCCAGCTCACGGTTGGGGGAGGCAAACAATGAGCAGTTCTTC.

This CDR3 reads CATSDSRRTSTDTQYF. The DNA for the CDR3 is TGTGCCACCAGTGATTCCAGGAGAACTAGCACAGATACGCAGTATTTT. V gene TRBV24-1 combines with J gene TRBJ2-3; no definite D call. The CDR3 has 16 residues. Germline V gives CDR1 KGHDR, CDR2 SFDVKD. V shed 2 bases and J shed 0 bases, with 11 bases lying between them.

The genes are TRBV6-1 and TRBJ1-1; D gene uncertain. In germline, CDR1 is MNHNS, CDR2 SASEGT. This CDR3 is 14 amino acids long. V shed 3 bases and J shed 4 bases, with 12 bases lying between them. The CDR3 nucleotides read TGTGCCAGCAGTGATCCTTATCTGGCCACTGAAGCTTTCTTT. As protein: CASSDPYLATEAFF.

The CDR3 nucleotides read TGTGCCAGCAGTGGGGGTTCTAGCGGGAGGCGATACAATGAGCAGTTCTTC. The encoded protein is CASSGGSSGRRYNEQFF. The chain uses TRBV2 and TRBJ2-1; 11 positions match TRBD2. The germline CDR1 and CDR2 sequences are SNHLY and FYNNEI. Trimming at V came to 4 bases and at J to 4 bases, leaving 9 bases not matched to a gene. The CDR3 totals 17 residues.

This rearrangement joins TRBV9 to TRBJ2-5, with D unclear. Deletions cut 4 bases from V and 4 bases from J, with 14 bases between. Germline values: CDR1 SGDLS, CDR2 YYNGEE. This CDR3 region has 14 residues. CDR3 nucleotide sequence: TGTGCCAGCAGCCAAAGAGATCAACGAGAGACCCAGTACTTC. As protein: CASSQRDQRETQYF.

The CDR3, as DNA: TGTGCCAGTAGTATGGGGTTTGGAAACACCATATATTTT. This gives the protein CASSMGFGNTIYF. The rearrangement links TRBV19 to TRBJ1-3; D gene uncertain. Trimming pared 3 bases from V and 3 bases from J, leaving 6 bases between. The CDR3 has 13 residues. Germline CDR1 reads LNHDA; CDR2 reads SQIVND (reference sequence). The complete variable domain, with remaining parts taken from reference TRBV19 and TRBJ1-3, reads DGGITQSPKYLFRKEGQNVTLSCEQNLNHDAMYWYRQDPGQGLRLIYYSQIVNDFQKGDIAEGYSVSREKKESFPLTVTSAQKNPTAFYLCASSMGFGNTIYFGEGSWLTVV.

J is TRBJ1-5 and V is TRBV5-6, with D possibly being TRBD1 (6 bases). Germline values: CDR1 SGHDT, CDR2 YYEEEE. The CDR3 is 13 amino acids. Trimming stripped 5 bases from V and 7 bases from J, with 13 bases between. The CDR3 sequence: CASSQDRSQPQHF. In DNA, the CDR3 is TGTGCCAGCAGTCAGGACAGATCCCAGCCCCAGCATTTT.